The source of this TCR beta chain is a study of blood T cell repertoires in COVID-19. Germline V gene sequence: CDR1 SGHVS, CDR2 FQNEAQ. The CDR3 contains 14 residues. V lost 7 bases, J lost 8 bases, and 20 bases lay in between. Sequencing used immunoSEQ multiplex PCR; TCRdb keeps in-frame clones, though not all of them. The table lists just over 75,000 clones, around 80% of them singletons. The chain couples TRBV7-8 to TRBJ1-2, with D unresolved. The sequence came from a man aged 60 to 69 with active or convalescent COVID-19. The sample comprised peripheral blood. The CDR3 here is CASTPVPPIAGYTF. The CDR3, as DNA: TGTGCCAGCACTCCCGTTCCTCCTATCGCCGGCTACACCTTC.